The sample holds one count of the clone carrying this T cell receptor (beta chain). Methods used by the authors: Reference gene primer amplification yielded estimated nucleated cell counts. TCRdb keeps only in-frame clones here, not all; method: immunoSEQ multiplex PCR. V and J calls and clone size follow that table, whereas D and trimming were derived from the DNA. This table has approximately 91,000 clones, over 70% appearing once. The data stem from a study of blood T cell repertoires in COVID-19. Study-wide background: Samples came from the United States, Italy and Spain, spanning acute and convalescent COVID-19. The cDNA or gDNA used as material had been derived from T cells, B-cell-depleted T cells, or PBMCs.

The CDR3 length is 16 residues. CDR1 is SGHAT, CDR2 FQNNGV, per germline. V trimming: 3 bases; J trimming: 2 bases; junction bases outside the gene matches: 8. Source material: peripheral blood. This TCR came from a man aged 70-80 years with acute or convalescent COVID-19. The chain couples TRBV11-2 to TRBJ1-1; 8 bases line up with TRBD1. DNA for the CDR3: TGTGCCAGCAGCTTCCCCACGACAGGGGTTAACACTGAAGCTTTCTTT. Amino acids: CASSFPTTGVNTEAFF.